The T cell receptor beta chain under discussion was sequenced for a study of T-cell reconstitution after alpha-beta-depleted transplantation in children (dated by TCRdb to the mid-2010s). For the wider study: Using TCR repertoire profiling, the study quantitatively followed how T-cell immune reconstitution unfolded in children after TCRalphabeta/CD19-depleted allogeneic hematopoietic cell transplantation.

Unmatched junction bases come to 5, with V trimmed by 5 bases and J by 4 bases. Including the terminal cysteine and phenylalanine, the CDR3 comprises 14 residues. Here the CDR3 DNA is all that survives: 42 bases in frame from base 1. Based on the germline V gene, the CDR1 and CDR2 sequences are SGHTA and FQGNSA. Library method: PCR. The sample was run on an Illumina HiSeq 2500. To normalize quantification of the TCRbeta repertoire, the TCR libraries were built with molecular barcoding that relied on unique molecular identifiers. TCRdb trimmed public reads at Q25 via fastp, called clones via MiXCR and kept in-frame beta chains. Identical CDR3 proteins give one entry, which carries the most common genes and DNA. This sample comprises 400,000 to 500,000 distinct CDR3 sequences, approximately 11% of them detected only once. The ten largest clones capture nearly 5.5% of the sample. This clonotype occurred many times. Its recognized antigen is unknown. No much larger clone exists at a distance of one base, and base qualities are not known.

The chain is assembled from TRBV7-2 and TRBJ2-3; 8 bases in the junction line up with TRBD2. Source: PBMCs from the stem cell graft donor, taken from the stem cell graft. This TCR derives from a human donor who donated a stem cell graft to a child with acute myeloid leukemia. The DNA reads as follows: TGTGCCAGCAGCCCCAAAGCGGGAGCAGATACGCAGTATTTT. This encodes CASSPKAGADTQYF.